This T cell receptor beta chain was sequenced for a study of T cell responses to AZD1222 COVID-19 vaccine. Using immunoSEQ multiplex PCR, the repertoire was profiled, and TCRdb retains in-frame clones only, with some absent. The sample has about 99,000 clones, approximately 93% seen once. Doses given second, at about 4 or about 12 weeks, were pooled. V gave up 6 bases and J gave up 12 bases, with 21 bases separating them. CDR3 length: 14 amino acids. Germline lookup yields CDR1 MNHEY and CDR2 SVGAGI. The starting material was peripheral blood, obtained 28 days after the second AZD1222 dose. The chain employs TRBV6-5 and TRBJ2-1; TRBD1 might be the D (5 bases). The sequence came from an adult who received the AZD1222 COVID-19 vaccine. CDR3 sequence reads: CASSPSLGSQGQFF. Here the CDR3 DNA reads TGTGCCAGCAGCCCCTCCTTGGGAAGCCAGGGGCAGTTCTTC.